This TCR beta chain was documented in a study of CD8+ T cells in alopecia areata. Overall study context: The study gave treated patients oral tofacitinib at 5 to 10 mg twice daily. Points from the study as a whole: Researchers report lesional scalp, most notably alopecia totalis/universalis, outstripped normal scalp in clonality.

Extraction of RNA preceded its reverse transcription into cDNA, which served as the sequencing template. Sequencing used immunoSEQ multiplex PCR; TCRdb keeps in-frame clones, though not all of them. The sample lists a few hundred thousand clones; about 68% were seen once. From alopecia areata patients, lesional scalp punch biopsies and peripheral blood were collected. To note about this clone: Antigen unknown.

Germline V gene data show CDR1 as SEHNR and CDR2 as FQNEAQ (reference sequence). This CDR3 is 13 amino acids long. The junction had 6 bases not matched to a gene; V was cut back by 1 base and J by 10 bases. The sequence came from a human donor with alopecia areata. The genes are TRBV7-9 and TRBJ1-1, with TRBD1 matching over 7 bases. This specimen was CD4+ T cells sorted from blood, taken at week 0. This CDR3 is CASSLGDRPGAFF. Here the CDR3 DNA reads TGTGCCAGCAGCTTAGGGGACAGACCAGGAGCTTTCTTT.